The 5 T cell receptor beta chains given below trace back to one sample, sequenced in a study of blood T cell repertoires in COVID-19. Data came from immunoSEQ multiplex PCR; TCRdb stores just in-frame clones and leaves some out. The repertoire holds roughly 170,000 clones, with less than 85% as singletons. Sequenced input: PBMCs or T cells enriched from blood (not recorded which). The origin of the receptors is a man aged 50 or older who had recovered from COVID-19.

The chain combines TRBV25-1 with TRBJ1-1, with D possibly TRBD1 on 5 matching bases. V lost 7 bases, J lost 5 bases, and 14 bases lay in between. Germline CDR1 reads MGHDK; CDR2 reads SYGVNS. The CDR3 covers 13 residues. CDR3 bases: TGTGCCAGCAACGCAGGGATTATGACTGAAGCTTTCTTT. It encodes CASNAGIMTEAFF.

This clone appeared a few times. This sequence joins TRBV9 and TRBJ2-7, with TRBD1 matching over 12 bases. The CDR3 runs 15 residues. Germline V gene sequence: CDR1 SGDLS, CDR2 YYNGEE. V shed 2 bases and J 5 bases; nucleotides not matched to a gene: 5. CDR3 in DNA: TGTGCCAGCAGCGTTTCCGGGACAGGGGGCAACGAGCAGTACTTC. Translated, it gives CASSVSGTGGNEQYF.

The chain combines TRBV7-2 with TRBJ1-2; 8 nucleotides agree with TRBD1. The CDR3 sequence is 14 residues long. Germline V CDR1 and CDR2: SGHTA, FQGNSA. The V and J ends lost 1 base and 3 bases, in that order; junction bases with no gene match: 1. In DNA, the CDR3 is TGTGCCAGCAGCTTAGGGACAGGGTACTATGGCTACACCTTC. Translated: CASSLGTGYYGYTF.

The genes are TRBV7-3 and TRBJ1-6, with 7 bases lining up with TRBD1. Germline CDR1 is SGHTA and CDR2 is FQGTGA. V lost 3 bases, J lost 6 bases, and 2 bases stayed unmatched. This CDR3 region has 14 residues. The CDR3 here is CASSFGDSNSPLHF. The CDR3 nucleotides read TGTGCCAGCAGCTTCGGGGACAGTAATTCACCCCTCCACTTT.

The chain is built from TRBV6-5 and TRBJ2-7; 7 bases match TRBD1. The ends lost 0 bases at V and 2 bases at J; junction bases unmatched: 7. In germline, CDR1 is MNHEY, CDR2 SVGAGI. The CDR3 contains 16 residues. DNA of the CDR3: TGTGCCAGCAGTTACTCGAGACTTCAGGGGGCCTACGAGCAGTACTTC. Amino acids: CASSYSRLQGAYEQYF.